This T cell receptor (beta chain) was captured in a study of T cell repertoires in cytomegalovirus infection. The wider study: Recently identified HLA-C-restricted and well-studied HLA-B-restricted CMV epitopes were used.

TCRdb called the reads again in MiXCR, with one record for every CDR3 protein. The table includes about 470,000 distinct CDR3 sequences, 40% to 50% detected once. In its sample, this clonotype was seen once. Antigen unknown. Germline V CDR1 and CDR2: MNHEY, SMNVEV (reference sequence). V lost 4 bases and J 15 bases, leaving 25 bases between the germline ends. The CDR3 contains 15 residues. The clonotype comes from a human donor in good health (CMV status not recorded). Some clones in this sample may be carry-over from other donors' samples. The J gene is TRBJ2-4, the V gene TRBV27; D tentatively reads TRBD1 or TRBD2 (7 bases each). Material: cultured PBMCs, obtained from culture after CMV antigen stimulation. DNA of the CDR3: TGTGCCAGCAGTTCGGGACAGAGCTTCGGGGGGATACGGTACTTC. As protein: CASSSGQSFGGIRYF.